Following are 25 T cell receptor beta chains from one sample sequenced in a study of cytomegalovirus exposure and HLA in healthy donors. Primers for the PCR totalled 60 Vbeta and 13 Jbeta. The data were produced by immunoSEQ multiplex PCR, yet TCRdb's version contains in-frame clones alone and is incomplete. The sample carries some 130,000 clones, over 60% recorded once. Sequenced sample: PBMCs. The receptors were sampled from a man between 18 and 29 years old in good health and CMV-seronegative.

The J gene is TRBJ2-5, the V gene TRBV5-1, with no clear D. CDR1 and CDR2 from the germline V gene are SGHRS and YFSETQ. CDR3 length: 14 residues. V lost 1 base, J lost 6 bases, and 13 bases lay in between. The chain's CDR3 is CASSLFSLEQTQYF. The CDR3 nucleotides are TGCGCCAGCAGCTTGTTCTCGTTAGAGCAGACCCAGTACTTC.

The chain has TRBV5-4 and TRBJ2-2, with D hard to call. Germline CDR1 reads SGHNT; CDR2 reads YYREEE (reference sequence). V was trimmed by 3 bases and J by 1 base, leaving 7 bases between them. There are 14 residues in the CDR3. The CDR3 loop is CASSSTENTGELFF. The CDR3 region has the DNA TGTGCCAGCAGCTCAACAGAGAACACCGGGGAGCTGTTTTTT.

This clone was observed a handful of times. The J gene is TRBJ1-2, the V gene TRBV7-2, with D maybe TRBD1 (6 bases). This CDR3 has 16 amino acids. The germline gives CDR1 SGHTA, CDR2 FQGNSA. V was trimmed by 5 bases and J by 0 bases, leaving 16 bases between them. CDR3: CASSRDGGAANYGYTF. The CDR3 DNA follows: TGTGCCAGCAGCCGCGACGGGGGGGCAGCTAACTATGGCTACACCTTC.

CDR3 nucleotides: TGCAGTGCTAGAGCCCTAGCGGGGCAGTTCTTC. This translates into CSARALAGQFF. The gene calls are TRBV20-1 and TRBJ2-1, with 8 positions matching TRBD2. CDR3 length: 11 amino acids. Germline loops: CDR1 DFQATT, CDR2 SNEGSKA (reference sequence). V lost 1 base and J lost 12; bases outside the gene matches: 2.

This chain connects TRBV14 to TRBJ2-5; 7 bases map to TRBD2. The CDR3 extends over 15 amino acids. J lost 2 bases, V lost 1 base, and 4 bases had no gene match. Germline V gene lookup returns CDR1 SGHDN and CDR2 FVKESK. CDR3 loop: CASSQGWGGQETQYF. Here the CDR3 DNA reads TGTGCCAGCAGCCAAGGCTGGGGGGGTCAAGAGACCCAGTACTTC. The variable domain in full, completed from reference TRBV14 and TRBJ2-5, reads EAGVTQFPSHSVIEKGQTVTLRCDPISGHDNLYWYRRVMGKEIKFLLHFVKESKQDESGMPNNRFLAERTGGTYSTLKVQPAELEDSGVYFCASSQGWGGQETQYFGPGTRLLVL.

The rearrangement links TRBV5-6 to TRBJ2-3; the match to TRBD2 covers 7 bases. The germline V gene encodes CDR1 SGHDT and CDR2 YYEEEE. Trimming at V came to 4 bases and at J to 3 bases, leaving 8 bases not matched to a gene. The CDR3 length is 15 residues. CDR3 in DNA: TGTGCCAGCAGCGAGGATGCGGGAGCGACAGATACGCAGTATTTT. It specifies CASSEDAGATDTQYF.

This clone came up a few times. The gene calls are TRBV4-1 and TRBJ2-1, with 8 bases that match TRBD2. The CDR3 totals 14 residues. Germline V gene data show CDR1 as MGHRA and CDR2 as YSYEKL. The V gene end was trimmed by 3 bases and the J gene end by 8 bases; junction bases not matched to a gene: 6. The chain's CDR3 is CASSHGNSGDEQFF. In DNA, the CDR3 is TGCGCCAGCAGCCACGGGAATAGCGGGGATGAGCAGTTCTTC.

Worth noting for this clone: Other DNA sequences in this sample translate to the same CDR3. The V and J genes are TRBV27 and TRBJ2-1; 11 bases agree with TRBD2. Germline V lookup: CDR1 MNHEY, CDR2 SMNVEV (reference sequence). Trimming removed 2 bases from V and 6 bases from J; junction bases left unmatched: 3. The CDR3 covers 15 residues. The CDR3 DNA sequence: TGTGCCAGCAGTTTAGGGACTAGCGGAACCAATGAGCAGTTCTTC. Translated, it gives CASSLGTSGTNEQFF.

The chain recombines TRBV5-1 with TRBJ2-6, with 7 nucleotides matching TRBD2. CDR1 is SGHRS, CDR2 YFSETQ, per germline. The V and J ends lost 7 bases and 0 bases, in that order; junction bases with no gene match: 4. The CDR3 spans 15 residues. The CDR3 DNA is TGCGCCAGCTTGGGAGGGAGCTCTGGGGCCAACGTCCTGACTTTC. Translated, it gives CASLGGSSGANVLTF. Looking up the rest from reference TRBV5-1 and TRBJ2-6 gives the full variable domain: KAGVTQTPRYLIKTRGQQVTLSCSPISGHRSVSWYQQTPGQGLQFLFEYFSETQRNKGNFPGRFSGRQFSNSRSEMNVSTLELGDSALYLCASLGGSSGANVLTFGAGSRLTVL.

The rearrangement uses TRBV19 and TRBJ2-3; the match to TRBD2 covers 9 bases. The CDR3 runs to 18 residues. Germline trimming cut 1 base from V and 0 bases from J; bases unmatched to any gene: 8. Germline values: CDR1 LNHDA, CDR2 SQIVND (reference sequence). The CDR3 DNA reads TGTGCCAGTAGTATAGCTGGACTAGCGATTGGTAGCACAGATACGCAGTATTTT. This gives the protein CASSIAGLAIGSTDTQYF.

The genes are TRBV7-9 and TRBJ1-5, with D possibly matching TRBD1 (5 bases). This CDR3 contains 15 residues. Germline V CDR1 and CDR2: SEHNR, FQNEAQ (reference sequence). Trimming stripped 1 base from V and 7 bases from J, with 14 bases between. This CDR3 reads CASSLDGGREQPQHF. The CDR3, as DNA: TGTGCCAGCAGCTTAGATGGGGGTCGGGAGCAGCCCCAGCATTTT.

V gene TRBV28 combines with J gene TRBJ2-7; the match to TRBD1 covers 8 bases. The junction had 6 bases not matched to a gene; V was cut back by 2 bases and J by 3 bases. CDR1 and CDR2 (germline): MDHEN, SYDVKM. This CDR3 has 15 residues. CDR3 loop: CASSLRDDRGYEQYF. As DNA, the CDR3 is TGTGCCAGCAGTTTACGAGACGACAGGGGCTACGAGCAGTACTTC.

CDR3 in amino acids: CASSESADYNEQFF. The CDR3 nucleotides read TGTGCCAGCAGTGAAAGTGCAGATTACAATGAGCAGTTCTTC. The chain is built from TRBV2 and TRBJ2-1, with D unresolved. Between the trimmed V and J ends, which lost 2 bases and 4 bases, there was a span of 9 bases. Germline CDR1 reads SNHLY; CDR2 reads FYNNEI. CDR3 size: 14 residues. Supplemented by reference TRBV2 and TRBJ2-1, the full variable domain reads EPEVTQTPSHQVTQMGQEVILRCVPISNHLYFYWYRQILGQKVEFLVSFYNNEISEKSEIFDDQFSVERPDGSNFTLKIRSTKLEDSAMYFCASSESADYNEQFFGPGTRLTVL.

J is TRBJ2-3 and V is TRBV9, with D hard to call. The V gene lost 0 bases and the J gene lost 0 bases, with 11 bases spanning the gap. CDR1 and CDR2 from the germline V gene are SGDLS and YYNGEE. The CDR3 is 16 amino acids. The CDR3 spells CASSVDPVPSTDTQYF. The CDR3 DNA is TGTGCCAGCAGCGTAGATCCGGTACCTAGCACAGATACGCAGTATTTT.

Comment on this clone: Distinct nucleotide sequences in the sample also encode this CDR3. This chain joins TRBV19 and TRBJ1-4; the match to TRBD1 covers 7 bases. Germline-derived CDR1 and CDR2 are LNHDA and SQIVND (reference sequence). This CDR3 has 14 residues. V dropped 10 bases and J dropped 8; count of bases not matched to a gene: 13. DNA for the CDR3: TGTGCCACTCTCACAGGGGACGTTGAAGAAAAACTGTTTTTT. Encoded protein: CATLTGDVEEKLFF.

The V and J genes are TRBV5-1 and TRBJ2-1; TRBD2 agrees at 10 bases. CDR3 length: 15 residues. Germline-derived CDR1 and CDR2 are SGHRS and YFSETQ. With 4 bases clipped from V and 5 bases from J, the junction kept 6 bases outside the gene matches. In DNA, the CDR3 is TGCGCCAGCAGCACCGGACTAGCGGTAGACAATGAGCAGTTCTTC. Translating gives CASSTGLAVDNEQFF.

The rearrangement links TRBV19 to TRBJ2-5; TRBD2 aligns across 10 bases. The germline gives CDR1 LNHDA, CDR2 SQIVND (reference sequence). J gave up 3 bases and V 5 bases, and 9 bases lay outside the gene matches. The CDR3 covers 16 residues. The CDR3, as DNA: TGTGCCAGTAGTCCCGGGACTAGCGTTAGAGAAGAGACCCAGTACTTC. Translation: CASSPGTSVREETQYF.

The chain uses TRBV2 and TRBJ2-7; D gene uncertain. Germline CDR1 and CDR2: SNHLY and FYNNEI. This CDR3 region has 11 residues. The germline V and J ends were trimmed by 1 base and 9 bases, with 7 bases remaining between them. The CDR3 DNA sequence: TGTGCCAGCAGTGAAGGGGCAGGGCAGTACGTC. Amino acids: CASSEGAGQYV.

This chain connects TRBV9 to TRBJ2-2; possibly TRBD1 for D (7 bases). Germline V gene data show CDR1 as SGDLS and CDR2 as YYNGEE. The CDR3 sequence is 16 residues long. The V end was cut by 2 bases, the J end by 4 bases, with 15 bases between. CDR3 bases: TGTGCCAGCAGCGTCAGCGCAGGGGGGCGCACCGGGGAGCTGTTTTTT. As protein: CASSVSAGGRTGELFF.

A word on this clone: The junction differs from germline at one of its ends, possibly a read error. The CDR3 loop is CASRLTSGKGGELFF. CDR3 in DNA: TGTGCCAGCAGGTTAACTAGCGGGAAGGGCGGGGAGCTGTTTTTT. This chain connects TRBV7-3 to TRBJ2-2, with 10 bases lining up with TRBD2. Germline lookup yields CDR1 SGHTA and CDR2 FQGTGA. CDR3 length: 15 residues.

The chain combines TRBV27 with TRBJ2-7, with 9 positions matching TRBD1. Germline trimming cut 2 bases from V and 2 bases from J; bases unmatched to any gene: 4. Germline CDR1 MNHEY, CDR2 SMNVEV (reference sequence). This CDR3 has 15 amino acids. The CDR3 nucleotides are TGTGCCAGCAGTTTAGCCGGGACAGGGACCTACGAGCAGTACTTC. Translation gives CASSLAGTGTYEQYF.

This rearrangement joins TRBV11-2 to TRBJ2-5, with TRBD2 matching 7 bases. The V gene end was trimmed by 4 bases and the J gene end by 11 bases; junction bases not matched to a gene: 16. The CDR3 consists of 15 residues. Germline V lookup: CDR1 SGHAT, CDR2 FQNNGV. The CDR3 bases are TGTGCCAGCAGCTCAACTAGCGCCTACTCGGGGGAGCAGTACTTC. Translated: CASSSTSAYSGEQYF.

This CDR3 is CASSSPGQNTGELFF. CDR3 in DNA: TGTGCCAGCAGTAGTCCGGGACAGAACACCGGGGAGCTGTTTTTT. The chain carries TRBV27 and TRBJ2-2, with a possible D match to TRBD1 (6 bases). The length of the CDR3 is 15 residues. Per the germline V gene, CDR1 is MNHEY and CDR2 is SMNVEV (reference sequence). The V end lost 5 bases, the J end lost 1 base, and 11 bases lay between the germline ends.

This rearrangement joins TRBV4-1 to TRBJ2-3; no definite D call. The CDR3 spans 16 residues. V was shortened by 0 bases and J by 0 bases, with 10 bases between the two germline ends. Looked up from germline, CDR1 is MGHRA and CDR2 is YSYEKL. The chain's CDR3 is CASSQDRSASTDTQYF. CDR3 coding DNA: TGCGCCAGCAGCCAAGATAGGAGCGCAAGCACAGATACGCAGTATTTT.

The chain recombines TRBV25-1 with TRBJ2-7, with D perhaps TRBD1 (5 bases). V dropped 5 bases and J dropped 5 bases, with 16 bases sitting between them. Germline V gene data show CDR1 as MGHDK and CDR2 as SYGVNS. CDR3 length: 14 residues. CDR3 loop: CASSLNRQFHEQYV. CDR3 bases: TGTGCCAGCAGTCTAAACCGACAGTTCCACGAGCAGTACGTC.